In this sample, the clone carrying this T cell receptor beta chain turned up a few times. Antigen specificity is unknown. Generated by immunoSEQ multiplex PCR, the TCRdb table keeps only in-frame clones and is missing some. The sample has tens of thousands of clones; about 80% are singletons. This CDR3 contains 17 residues. V was pared by 0 bases and J by 5 bases, with 19 bases between. Germline V gene sequence: CDR1 SGHVS, CDR2 FQNEAQ. This record belongs to a study of memory CD4+ T cells and cytomegalovirus serostatus. The study, taken as a whole, reports: Repertoires predicted CMV serostatus with median bootstrapped AUC of approximately 0.94. Suggested: most of the CMV-linked TCR signature lies in CD4+ memory cells.

The sort gate was single viable CD3+CD4+CD8-CD45RO+ cells for memory CD4+ T cells. The J gene is TRBJ2-5, the V gene TRBV7-8; D perhaps matches TRBD2 (6 bases). Sequencing was carried out using memory CD4+ T cells from blood. This TCR was sampled from an adult in good health and CMV-seropositive. The CDR3 spells CASSLALFGGIGETQYF. CDR3 DNA: TGTGCCAGCAGCTTAGCCCTTTTCGGCGGGATCGGGGAGACCCAGTACTTC. Supplemented by reference TRBV7-8 and TRBJ2-5, the full variable domain reads GAGVSQSPRYKVAKRGQDVALRCDPISGHVSLFWYQQALGQGPEFLTYFQNEAQLDKSGLPSDRFFAERPEGSVSTLKIQRTQQEDSAVYLCASSLALFGGIGETQYFGPGTRLLVL.